This T cell receptor beta chain was retrieved from a study of cytomegalovirus exposure and HLA in healthy donors. This clone was observed a handful of times. Its antigen is unknown. General study results and limits: What TCR beta sequences reportedly achieved was accurate prediction of HLA-A and HLA-B alleles in most subjects. An ancestry cluster, one associated with Asian ancestry, reportedly showed fewer N-insertions than the roughly 670-donor mean in a later analysis.

This CDR3 region has 15 residues. With 2 bases removed from V and 7 bases from J, the gap between germline ends came to 17 bases. Per germline, CDR1 SGHTA and CDR2 FQGNSA. PCR used 60 Vbeta primers and 13 Jbeta primers. Profiled with immunoSEQ multiplex PCR; TCRdb holds only in-frame clones, not every one. The sample lists roughly 140,000 clones, 64% occurring once. This sequence was found in a woman aged 25-40 years in good health and CMV-seropositive. Sequenced: PBMCs. The V call is TRBV7-2, the J call TRBJ1-2, with D maybe TRBD1 (5 bases). The CDR3 loop reads CASSLPKGGAGGYTF. The CDR3 DNA is TGTGCCAGCAGCTTACCCAAGGGCGGGGCGGGTGGCTACACCTTC.